The T cell receptor (beta chain) described here comes from a study of PD-1 and CTLA-4 blockade in melanoma. The CDR3 is 13 residues long. Deletions cut 8 bases from V and 3 bases from J, with 14 bases between. CDR1 is GTSNPN and CDR2 is SVGIG in the germline V gene (reference sequence). The table came from immunoSEQ multiplex PCR; TCRdb's copy has only in-frame clones and leaves some out. In the table there are 32,000 or so clones, about 88% of which are singletons. J is TRBJ2-1 and V is TRBV30; D is possibly TRBD1 or TRBD2 (5 bases each). The sample consisted of CD8+ T cells from peripheral blood, taken before anti-PD-1 treatment. The source is a human donor with melanoma. CDR3 residues: CARDGTHYNEQFF. The CDR3 DNA reads as TGTGCCCGAGACGGGACGCACTACAATGAGCAGTTCTTC.